This record looks at one T cell receptor (beta chain) sequence and its context. Its antigen is as yet unknown. CDR1 and CDR2 from the germline V gene are LGHNA and YNFKEQ. V lost 1 base, J lost 3 bases, and 11 bases stayed unmatched. CDR3 length equals 19 residues. These data come from a study of cytomegalovirus exposure and HLA in healthy donors. General study points: The authors later linked a missense DCLRE1C variant to TCR beta V- and J-gene trimming. Apart from CMV serostatus, no immune exposure information was available.

PCR amplification relied on 60 Vbeta primers (plus 13 Jbeta primers). TCRdb's copy holds only in-frame clones and misses some; the assay was immunoSEQ multiplex PCR. The sample shows 120,000 to 150,000 clones, less than 90% of them seen only once. The J gene is TRBJ2-3, the V gene TRBV4-2; 12 bases map to TRBD2. Sample: PBMCs. This TCR was sampled from a boy aged 2 to 9 in good health and CMV-seronegative. Here the CDR3 DNA reads TGTGCCAGCAGCCAAGTTCGGCTAGCGGGGGGGCGACAAACAGATACGCAGTATTTT. It encodes CASSQVRLAGGRQTDTQYF.